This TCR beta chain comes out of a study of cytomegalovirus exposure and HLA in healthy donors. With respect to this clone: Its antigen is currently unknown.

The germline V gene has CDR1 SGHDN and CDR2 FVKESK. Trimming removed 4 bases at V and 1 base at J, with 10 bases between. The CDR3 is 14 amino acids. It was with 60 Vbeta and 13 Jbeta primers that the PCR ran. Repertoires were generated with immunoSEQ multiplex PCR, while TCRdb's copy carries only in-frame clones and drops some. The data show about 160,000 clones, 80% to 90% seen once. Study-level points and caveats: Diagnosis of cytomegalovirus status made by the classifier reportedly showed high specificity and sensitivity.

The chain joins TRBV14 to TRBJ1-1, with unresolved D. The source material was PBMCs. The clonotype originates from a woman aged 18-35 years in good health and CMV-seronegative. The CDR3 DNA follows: TGTGCCAGCAGCCGTAATCGGGGGAACACTGAAGCTTTCTTT. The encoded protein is CASSRNRGNTEAFF.